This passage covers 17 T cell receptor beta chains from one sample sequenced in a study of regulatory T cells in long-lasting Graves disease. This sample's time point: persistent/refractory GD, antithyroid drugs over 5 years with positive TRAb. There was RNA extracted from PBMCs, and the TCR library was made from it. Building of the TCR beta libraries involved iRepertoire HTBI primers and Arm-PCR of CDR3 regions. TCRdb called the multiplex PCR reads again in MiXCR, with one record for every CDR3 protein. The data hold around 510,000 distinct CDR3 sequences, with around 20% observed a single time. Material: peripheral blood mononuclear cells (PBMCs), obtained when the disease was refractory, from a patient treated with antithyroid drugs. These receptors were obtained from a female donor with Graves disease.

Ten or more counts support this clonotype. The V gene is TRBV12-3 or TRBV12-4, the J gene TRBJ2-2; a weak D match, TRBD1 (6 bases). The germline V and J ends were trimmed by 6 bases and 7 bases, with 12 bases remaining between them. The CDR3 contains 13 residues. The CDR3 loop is CASSQGQVGELFF. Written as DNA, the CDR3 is TGTGCCAGCAGCCAGGGACAAGTCGGGGAGCTGTTTTTT.

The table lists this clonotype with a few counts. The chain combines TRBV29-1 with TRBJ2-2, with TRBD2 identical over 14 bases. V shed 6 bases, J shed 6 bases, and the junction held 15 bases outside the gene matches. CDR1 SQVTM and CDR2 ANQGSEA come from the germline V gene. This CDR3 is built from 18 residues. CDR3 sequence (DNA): TGCAGCGTAGATACGGGACTAGCGGGAGATGTTATCCCCGGGGAGCTGTTTTTT. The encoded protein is CSVDTGLAGDVIPGELFF.

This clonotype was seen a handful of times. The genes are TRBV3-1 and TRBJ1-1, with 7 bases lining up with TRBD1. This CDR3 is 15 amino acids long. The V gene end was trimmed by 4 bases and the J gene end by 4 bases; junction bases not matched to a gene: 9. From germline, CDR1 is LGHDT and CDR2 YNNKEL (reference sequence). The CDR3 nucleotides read TGTGCCAGCAGCCCAAGAACAGGGGCCCCCACTGAAGCTTTCTTT. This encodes CASSPRTGAPTEAFF. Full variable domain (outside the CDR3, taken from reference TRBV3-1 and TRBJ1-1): DTAVSQTPKYLVTQMGNDKSIKCEQNLGHDTMYWYKQDSKKFLKIMFSYNNKELIINETVPNRFSPKSPDKAHLNLHINSLELGDSAVYFCASSPRTGAPTEAFFGQGTRLTVV.

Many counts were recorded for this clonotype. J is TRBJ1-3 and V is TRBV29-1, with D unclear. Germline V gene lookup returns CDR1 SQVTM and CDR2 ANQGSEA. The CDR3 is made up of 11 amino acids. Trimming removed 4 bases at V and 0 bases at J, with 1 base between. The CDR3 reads CSVGSGNTIYF. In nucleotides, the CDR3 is TGCAGCGTTGGCTCTGGAAACACCATATATTTT.

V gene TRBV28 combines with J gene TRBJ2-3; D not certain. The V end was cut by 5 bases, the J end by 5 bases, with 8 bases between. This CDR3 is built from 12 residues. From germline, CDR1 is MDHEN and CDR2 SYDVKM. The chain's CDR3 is CASSKLRDTQYF. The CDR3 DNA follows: TGTGCCAGCAGTAAACTTCGAGATACGCAGTATTTT.

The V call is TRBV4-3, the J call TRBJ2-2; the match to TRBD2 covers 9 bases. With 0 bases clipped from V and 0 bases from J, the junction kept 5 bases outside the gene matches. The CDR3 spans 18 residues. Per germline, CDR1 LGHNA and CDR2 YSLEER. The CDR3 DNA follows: TGCGCCAGCAGCCAAGATCAACTAGCGGGTGCGAACACCGGGGAGCTGTTTTTT. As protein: CASSQDQLAGANTGELFF.

The CDR3 DNA follows: TGTGCCAGCAGCTTAAGACGGGCGAGACAAAGAATTATGGAGACCGGGGAGCTGTTTTTT. Its protein is CASSLRRARQRIMETGELFF. The chain employs TRBV7-8 and TRBJ2-2; D remains unclear. CDR1 and CDR2 (germline): SGHVS, FQNEAQ. The CDR3 is 20 amino acids. Trimming stripped 2 bases from V and 5 bases from J, with 27 bases between. The complete variable domain, with remaining parts taken from reference TRBV7-8 and TRBJ2-2, reads GAGVSQSPRYKVAKRGQDVALRCDPISGHVSLFWYQQALGQGPEFLTYFQNEAQLDKSGLPSDRFFAERPEGSVSTLKIQRTQQEDSAVYLCASSLRRARQRIMETGELFFGEGSRLTVL.

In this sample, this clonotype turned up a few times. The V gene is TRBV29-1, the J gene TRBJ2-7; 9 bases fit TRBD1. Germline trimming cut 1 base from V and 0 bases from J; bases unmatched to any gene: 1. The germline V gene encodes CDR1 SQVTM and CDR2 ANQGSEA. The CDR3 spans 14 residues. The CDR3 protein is CSVEGTGVSYEQYF. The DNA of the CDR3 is TGCAGCGTTGAAGGGACAGGGGTCTCCTACGAGCAGTACTTC.

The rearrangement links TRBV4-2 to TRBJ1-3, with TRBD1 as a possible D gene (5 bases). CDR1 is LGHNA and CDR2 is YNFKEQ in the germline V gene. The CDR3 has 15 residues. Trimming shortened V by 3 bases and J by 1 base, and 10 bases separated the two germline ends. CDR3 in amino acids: CASSQGTASGNTIYF. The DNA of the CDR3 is TGTGCCAGCAGCCAGGGGACGGCGTCTGGAAACACCATATATTTT.

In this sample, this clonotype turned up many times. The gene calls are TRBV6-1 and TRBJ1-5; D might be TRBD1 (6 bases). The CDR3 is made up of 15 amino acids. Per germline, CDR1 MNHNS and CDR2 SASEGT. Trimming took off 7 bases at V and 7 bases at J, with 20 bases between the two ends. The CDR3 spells CASNPGGGAGQPQHF. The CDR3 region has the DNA TGTGCCAGCAACCCAGGCGGGGGGGCAGGCCAGCCCCAGCATTTT.

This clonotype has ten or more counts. The CDR3 spells CASSVDSGQSYEQYF. The CDR3 bases are TGTGCCAGCAGCGTAGATAGCGGACAATCCTACGAGCAGTACTTC. The rearrangement links TRBV2 to TRBJ2-7; TRBD2 might be the D (6 bases). In germline, CDR1 is SNHLY, CDR2 FYNNEI. Trimming took off 6 bases at V and 1 base at J, with 16 bases between the two ends. The CDR3 spans 15 residues.

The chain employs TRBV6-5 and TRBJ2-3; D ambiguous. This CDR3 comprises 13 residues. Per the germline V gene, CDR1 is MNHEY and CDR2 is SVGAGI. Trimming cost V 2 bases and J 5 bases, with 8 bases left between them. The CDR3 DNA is TGTGCCAGCAGTTACCCACCCGGAGATACGCAGTATTTT. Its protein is CASSYPPGDTQYF.

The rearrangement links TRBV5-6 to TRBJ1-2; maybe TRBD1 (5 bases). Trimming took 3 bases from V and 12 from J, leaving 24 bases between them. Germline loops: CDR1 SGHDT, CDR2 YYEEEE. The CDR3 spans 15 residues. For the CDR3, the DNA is TGTGCCAGCAGCTGGGGGGTCTCCAGCCCCCTATTGGACACCTTC. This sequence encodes CASSWGVSSPLLDTF.

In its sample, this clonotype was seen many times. Here the CDR3 DNA reads TGTGCCAGCAGTGTTGGCGGGACAGGGGACTACGAGCAGTACTTC. This gives the protein CASSVGGTGDYEQYF. The J gene is TRBJ2-7, the V gene TRBV2; 10 positions match TRBD1. The CDR3 has 15 amino acids. Losses at the gene ends were 4 bases for V and 3 bases for J; bases not matched to a gene: 6. Germline loops: CDR1 SNHLY, CDR2 FYNNEI. The full variable domain, in which reference TRBV2 and TRBJ2-7 provide the parts outside the CDR3, is EPEVTQTPSHQVTQMGQEVILRCVPISNHLYFYWYRQILGQKVEFLVSFYNNEISEKSEIFDDQFSVERPDGSNFTLKIRSTKLEDSAMYFCASSVGGTGDYEQYFGPGTRLTVT.

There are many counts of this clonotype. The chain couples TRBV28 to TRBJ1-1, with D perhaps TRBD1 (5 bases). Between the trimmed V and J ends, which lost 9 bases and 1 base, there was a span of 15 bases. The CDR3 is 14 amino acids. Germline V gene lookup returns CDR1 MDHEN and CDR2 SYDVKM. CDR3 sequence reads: CASEWGSGNTEAFF. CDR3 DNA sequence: TGTGCCAGTGAATGGGGGTCAGGGAACACTGAAGCTTTCTTT.

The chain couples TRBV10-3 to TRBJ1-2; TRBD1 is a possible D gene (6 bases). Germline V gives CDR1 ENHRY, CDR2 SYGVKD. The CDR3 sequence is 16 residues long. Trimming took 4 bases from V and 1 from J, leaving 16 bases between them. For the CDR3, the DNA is TGTGCCATCAGTGGAACGGCGGGGGCCAGTAACTATGGCTACACCTTC. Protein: CAISGTAGASNYGYTF.

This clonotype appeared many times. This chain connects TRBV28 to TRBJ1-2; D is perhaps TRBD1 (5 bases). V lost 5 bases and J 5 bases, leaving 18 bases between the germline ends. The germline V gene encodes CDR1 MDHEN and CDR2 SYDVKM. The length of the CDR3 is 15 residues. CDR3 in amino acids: CASSTFPGREYGYTF. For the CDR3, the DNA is TGTGCCAGCAGTACGTTCCCAGGGAGGGAATATGGCTACACCTTC.